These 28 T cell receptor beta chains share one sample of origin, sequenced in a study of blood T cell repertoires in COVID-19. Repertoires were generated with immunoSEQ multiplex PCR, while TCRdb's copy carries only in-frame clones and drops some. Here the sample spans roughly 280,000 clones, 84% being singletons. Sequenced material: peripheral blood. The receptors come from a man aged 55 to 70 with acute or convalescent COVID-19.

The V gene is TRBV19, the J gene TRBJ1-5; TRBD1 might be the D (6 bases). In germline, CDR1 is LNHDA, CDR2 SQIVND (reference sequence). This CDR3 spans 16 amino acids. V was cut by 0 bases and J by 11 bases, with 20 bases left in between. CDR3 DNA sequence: TGTGCCAGTAGTATAGATATCAGGGTACGAGGGGGAGCCCAGCATTTT. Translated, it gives CASSIDIRVRGGAQHF.

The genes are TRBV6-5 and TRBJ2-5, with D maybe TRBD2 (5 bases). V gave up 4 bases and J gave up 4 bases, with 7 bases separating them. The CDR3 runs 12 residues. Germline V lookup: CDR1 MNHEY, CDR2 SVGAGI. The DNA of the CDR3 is TGTGCCAGCAGTTCGGCGGGAGAGACCCAGTACTTC. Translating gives CASSSAGETQYF.

The CDR3 bases are TGTGCCAGCAGCTGGTCGGGGGGGATTAACTATGGCTACACCTTC. It translates to CASSWSGGINYGYTF. The chain joins TRBV5-4 to TRBJ1-2; possibly TRBD1 for D (5 bases). Trimming removed 3 bases from V and 1 base from J, with 13 bases in between. Germline V CDR1 and CDR2: SGHNT, YYREEE (reference sequence). This CDR3 comprises 15 residues.

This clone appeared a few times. The chain's CDR3 is CASSPRQGTGTEAFF. The CDR3, as DNA: TGTGCCAGCAGCCCCCGACAGGGAACAGGGACTGAAGCTTTCTTT. The rearrangement uses TRBV5-4 and TRBJ1-1, with TRBD1 matching over 7 bases. This CDR3 comprises 15 residues. CDR1 SGHNT and CDR2 YYREEE come from the germline V gene (reference sequence). J gave up 5 bases and V 4 bases, and 11 bases lay outside the gene matches.

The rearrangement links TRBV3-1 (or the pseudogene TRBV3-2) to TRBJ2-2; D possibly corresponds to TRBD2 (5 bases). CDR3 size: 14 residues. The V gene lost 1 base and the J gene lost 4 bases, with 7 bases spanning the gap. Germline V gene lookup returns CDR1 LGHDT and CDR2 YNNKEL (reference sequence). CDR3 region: CASSQVRGTGELFF. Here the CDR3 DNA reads TGTGCCAGCAGCCAAGTCCGGGGCACCGGGGAGCTGTTTTTT.

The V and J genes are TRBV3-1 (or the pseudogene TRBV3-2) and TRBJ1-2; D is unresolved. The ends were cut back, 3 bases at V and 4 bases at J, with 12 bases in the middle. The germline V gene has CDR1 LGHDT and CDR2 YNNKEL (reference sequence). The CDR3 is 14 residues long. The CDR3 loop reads CASSQGYDLYGYTF. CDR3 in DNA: TGTGCCAGCAGCCAGGGCTATGATCTCTATGGCTACACCTTC.

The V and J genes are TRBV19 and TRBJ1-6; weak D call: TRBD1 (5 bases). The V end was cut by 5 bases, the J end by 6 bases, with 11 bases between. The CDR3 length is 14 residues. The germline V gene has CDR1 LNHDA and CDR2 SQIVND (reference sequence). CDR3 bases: TGTGCCAGTAGTGGTCGGGGGGGTAATTCACCCCTCCACTTT. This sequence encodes CASSGRGGNSPLHF.

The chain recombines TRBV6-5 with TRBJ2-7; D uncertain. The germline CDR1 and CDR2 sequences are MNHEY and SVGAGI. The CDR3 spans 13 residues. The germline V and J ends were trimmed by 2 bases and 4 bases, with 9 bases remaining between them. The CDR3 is CASSYARRYEQYF. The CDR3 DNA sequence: TGTGCCAGCAGTTACGCCAGGCGATACGAGCAGTACTTC.

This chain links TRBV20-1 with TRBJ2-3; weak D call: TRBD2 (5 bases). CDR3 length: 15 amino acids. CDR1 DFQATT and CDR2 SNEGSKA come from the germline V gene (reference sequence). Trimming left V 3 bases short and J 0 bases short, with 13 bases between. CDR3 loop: CSASREPGSTDTQYF. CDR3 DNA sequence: TGCAGTGCTAGTAGGGAGCCGGGGAGCACAGATACGCAGTATTTT.

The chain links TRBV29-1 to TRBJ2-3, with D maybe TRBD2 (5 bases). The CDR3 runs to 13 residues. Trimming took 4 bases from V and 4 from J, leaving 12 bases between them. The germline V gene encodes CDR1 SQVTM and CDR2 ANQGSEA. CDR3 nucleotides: TGCAGCGTTGTCTGGGAGTCCCCAGATACGCAGTATTTT. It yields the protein CSVVWESPDTQYF.

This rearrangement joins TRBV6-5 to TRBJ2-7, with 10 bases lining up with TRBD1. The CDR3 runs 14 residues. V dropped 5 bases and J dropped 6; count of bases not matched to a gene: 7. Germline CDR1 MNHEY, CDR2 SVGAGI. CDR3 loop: CASSQTGGITEQYF. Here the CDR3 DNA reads TGTGCCAGCAGTCAGACAGGGGGCATCACCGAGCAGTACTTC.

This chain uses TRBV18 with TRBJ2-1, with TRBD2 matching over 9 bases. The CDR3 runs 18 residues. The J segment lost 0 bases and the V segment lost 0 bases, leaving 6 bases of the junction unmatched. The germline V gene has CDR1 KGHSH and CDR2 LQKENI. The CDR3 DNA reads TGTGCCAGCTCACCACCTAACGGCGGGGGGGCCTCCTACAATGAGCAGTTCTTC. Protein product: CASSPPNGGGASYNEQFF.

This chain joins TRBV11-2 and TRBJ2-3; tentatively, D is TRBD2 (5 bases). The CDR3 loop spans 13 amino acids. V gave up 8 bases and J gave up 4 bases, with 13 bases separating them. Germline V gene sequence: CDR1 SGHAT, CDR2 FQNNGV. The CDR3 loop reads CASDTRRADTQYF. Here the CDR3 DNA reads TGTGCCAGCGATACTAGGAGAGCAGATACGCAGTATTTT.

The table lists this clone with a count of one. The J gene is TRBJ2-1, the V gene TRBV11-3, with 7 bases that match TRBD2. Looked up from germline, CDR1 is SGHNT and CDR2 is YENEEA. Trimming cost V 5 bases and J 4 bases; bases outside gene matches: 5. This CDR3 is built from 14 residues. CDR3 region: CASSATGGYNEQFF. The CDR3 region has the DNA TGTGCCAGCAGCGCCACGGGGGGTTACAATGAGCAGTTCTTC.

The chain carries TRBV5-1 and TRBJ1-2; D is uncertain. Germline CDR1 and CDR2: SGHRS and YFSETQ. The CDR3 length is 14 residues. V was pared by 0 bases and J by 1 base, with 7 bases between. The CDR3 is CASSLAPSNYGYTF. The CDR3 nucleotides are TGCGCCAGCAGCTTGGCCCCCAGTAACTATGGCTACACCTTC.

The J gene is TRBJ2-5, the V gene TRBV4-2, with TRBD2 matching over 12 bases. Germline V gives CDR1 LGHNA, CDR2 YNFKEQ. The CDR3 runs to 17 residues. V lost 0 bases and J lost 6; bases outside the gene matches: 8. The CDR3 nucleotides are TGTGCCAGCAGCCAAGATACCTCTAGCGGGGGGGTACAGACCCAGTACTTC. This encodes CASSQDTSSGGVQTQYF.

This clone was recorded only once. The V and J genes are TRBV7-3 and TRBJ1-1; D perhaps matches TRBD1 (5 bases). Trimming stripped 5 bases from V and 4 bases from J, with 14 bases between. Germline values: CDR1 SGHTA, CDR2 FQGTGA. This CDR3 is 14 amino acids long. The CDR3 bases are TGTGCCAGCAGCCAAAGTGGGGGGAGCACTGAAGCTTTCTTT. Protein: CASSQSGGSTEAFF.

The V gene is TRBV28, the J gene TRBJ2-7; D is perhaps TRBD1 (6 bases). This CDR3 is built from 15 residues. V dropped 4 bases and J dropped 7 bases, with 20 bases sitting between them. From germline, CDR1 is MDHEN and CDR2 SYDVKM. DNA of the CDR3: TGTGCCAGCAGTTACACAGGGAGACCCCCGGGAGAGCAGTACTTC. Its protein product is CASSYTGRPPGEQYF.

Here the CDR3 reads CASSIPGQFYGYTF. CDR3 coding DNA: TGTGCCAGTAGTATCCCGGGACAGTTCTATGGCTACACCTTC. The chain uses TRBV19 and TRBJ1-2; 7 nucleotides agree with TRBD1. The CDR3 contains 14 residues. V lost 3 bases, J lost 4 bases, and 5 bases stayed unmatched. The V gene's germline CDR1 is LNHDA and CDR2 SQIVND (reference sequence).

The CDR3 loop is CSVEPSWGRASDTQYF. CDR3 DNA sequence: TGCAGCGTCGAGCCTTCCTGGGGCAGGGCGTCGGATACGCAGTATTTT. The chain joins TRBV29-1 to TRBJ2-3; D is perhaps TRBD1 (5 bases). Germline CDR1 SQVTM, CDR2 ANQGSEA. The CDR3 length is 16 residues. V dropped 6 bases and J dropped 6 bases, with 25 bases sitting between them.

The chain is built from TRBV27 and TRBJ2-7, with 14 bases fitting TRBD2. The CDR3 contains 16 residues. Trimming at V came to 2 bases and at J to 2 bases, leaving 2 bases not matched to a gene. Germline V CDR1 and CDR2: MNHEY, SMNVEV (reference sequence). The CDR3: CASSLGGLAGAYEQYF. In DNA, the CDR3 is TGTGCCAGCAGTTTAGGGGGACTAGCGGGAGCCTACGAGCAGTACTTC.

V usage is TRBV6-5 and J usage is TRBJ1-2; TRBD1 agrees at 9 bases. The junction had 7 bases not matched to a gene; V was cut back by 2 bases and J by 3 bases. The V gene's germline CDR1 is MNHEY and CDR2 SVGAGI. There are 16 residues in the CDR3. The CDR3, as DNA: TGTGCCAGCAGTTACACAGGGGGCGGAAGGGACTATGGCTACACCTTC. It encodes CASSYTGGGRDYGYTF.

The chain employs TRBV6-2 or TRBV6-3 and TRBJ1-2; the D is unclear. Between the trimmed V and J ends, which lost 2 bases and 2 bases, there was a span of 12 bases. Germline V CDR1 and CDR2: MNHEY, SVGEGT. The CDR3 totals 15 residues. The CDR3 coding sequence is TGTGCCAGCAGTTACGTGGGCACCTCAAACTATGGCTACACCTTC. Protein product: CASSYVGTSNYGYTF.

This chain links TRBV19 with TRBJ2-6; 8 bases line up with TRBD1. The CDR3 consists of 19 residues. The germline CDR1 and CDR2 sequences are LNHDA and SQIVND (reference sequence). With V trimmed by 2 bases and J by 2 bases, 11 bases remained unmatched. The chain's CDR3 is CASSIPAGTGGAGANVLTF. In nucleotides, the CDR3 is TGTGCCAGTAGTATACCCGCGGGGACAGGTGGGGCTGGGGCCAACGTCCTGACTTTC.

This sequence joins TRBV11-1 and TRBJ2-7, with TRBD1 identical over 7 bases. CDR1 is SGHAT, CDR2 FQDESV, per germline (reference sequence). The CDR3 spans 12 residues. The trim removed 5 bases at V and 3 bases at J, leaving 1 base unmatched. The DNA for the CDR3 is TGTGCCAGCAGCCGACAGGGCTACGAGCAGTACTTC. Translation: CASSRQGYEQYF.

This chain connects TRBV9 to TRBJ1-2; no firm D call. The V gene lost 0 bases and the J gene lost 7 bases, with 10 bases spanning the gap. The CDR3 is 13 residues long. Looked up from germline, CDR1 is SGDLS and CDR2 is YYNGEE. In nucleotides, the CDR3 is TGTGCCAGCAGCGTAGTCGGGAGGCGTGGCTACACCTTC. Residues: CASSVVGRRGYTF.

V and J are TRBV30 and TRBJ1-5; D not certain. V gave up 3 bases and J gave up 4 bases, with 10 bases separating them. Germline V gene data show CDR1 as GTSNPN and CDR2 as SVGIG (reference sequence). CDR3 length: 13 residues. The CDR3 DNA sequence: TGTGCCTGGAGCAGACGGACTAATCAGCCCCAGCATTTT. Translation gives CAWSRRTNQPQHF.

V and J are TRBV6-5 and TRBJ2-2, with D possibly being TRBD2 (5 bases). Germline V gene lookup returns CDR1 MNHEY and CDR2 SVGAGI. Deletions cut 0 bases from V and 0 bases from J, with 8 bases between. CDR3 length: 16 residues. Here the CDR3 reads CASSYSPGTNTGELFF. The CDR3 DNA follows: TGTGCCAGCAGTTACTCGCCGGGGACGAACACCGGGGAGCTGTTTTTT.